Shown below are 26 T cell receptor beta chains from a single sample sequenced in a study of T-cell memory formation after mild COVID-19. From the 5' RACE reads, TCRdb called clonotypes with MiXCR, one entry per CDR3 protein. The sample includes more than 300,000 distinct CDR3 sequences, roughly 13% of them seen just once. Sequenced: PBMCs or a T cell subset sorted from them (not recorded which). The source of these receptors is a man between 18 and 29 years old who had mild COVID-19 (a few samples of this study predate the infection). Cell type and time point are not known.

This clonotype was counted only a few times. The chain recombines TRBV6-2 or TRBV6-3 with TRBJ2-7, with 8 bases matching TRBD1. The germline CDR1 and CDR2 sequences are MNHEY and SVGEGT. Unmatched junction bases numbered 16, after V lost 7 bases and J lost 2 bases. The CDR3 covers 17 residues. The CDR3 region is CASTTPVGQGPPYEQYV. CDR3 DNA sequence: TGTGCCAGCACCACTCCCGTAGGACAGGGACCCCCCTACGAGCAGTACGTC.

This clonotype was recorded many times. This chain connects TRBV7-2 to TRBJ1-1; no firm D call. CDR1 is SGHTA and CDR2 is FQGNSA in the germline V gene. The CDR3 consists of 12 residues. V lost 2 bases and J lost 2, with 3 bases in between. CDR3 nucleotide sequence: TGTGCCAGCAGCTTATACAACACTGAAGCTTTCTTT. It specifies CASSLYNTEAFF. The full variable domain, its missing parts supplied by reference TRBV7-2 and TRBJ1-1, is GAGVSQSPSNKVTEKGKDVELRCDPISGHTALYWYRQSLGQGLEFLIYFQGNSAPDKSGLPSDRFSAERTGGSVSTLTIQRTQQEDSAVYLCASSLYNTEAFFGQGTRLTVV.

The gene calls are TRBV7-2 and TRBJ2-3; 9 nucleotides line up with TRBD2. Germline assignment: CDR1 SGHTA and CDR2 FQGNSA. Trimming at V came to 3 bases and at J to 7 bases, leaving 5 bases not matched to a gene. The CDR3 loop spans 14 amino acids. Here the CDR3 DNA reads TGTGCCAGCAGCTTCGGCGGGGGGGTAAATACGCAGTATTTT. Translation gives CASSFGGGVNTQYF.

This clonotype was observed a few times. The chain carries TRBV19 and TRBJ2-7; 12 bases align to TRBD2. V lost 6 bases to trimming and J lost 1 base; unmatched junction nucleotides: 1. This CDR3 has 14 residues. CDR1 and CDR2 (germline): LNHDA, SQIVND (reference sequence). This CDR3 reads CASRGLAGSYEQYF. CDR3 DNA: TGTGCCAGTAGAGGACTAGCGGGATCCTACGAGCAGTACTTC.

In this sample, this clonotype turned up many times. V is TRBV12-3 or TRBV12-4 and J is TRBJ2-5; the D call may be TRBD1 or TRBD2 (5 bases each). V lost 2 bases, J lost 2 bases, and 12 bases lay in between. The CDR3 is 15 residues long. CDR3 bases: TGTGCCAGCAGTTTAAGTCTAGCAGGGCAAGAGACCCAGTACTTC. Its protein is CASSLSLAGQETQYF.

As DNA, the CDR3 is TGCGCCAGCAGCCAAGAGGCCGCACCGGGTTACGAGCAGTACTTC. Translated: CASSQEAAPGYEQYF. The chain has TRBV4-1 and TRBJ2-7; D not resolved. Trimming left V 0 bases short and J 4 bases short, with 13 bases between. The CDR3 contains 15 residues. Germline-derived CDR1 and CDR2 are MGHRA and YSYEKL.

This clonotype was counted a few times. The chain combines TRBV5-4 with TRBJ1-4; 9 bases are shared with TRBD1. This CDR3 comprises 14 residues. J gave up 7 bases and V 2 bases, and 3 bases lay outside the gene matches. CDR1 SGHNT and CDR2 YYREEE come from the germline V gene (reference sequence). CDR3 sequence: CASSLQGATEKLFF. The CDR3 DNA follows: TGTGCCAGCAGCTTACAGGGGGCAACTGAAAAACTGTTTTTT.

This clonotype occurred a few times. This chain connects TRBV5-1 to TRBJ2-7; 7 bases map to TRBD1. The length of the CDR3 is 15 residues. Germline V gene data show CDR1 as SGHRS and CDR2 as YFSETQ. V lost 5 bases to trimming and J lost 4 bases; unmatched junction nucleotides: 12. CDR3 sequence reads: CASRSIPGQPYEQYF. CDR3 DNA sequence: TGCGCCAGCAGATCGATACCGGGACAGCCTTACGAGCAGTACTTC.

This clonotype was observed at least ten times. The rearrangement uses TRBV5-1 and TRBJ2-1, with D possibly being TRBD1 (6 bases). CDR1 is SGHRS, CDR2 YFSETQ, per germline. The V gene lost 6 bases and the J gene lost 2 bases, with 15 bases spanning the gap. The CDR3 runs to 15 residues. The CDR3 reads CASTWQGLTYNEQFF. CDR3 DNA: TGCGCCAGCACCTGGCAGGGGCTGACCTACAATGAGCAGTTCTTC.

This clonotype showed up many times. The CDR3 DNA follows: TGTGCCAGCAGTTACCGACCTAGCGGTACGAACACCGGGGAGCTGTTTTTT. This translates into CASSYRPSGTNTGELFF. The chain links TRBV6-6 to TRBJ2-2, with 7 bases matching TRBD2. Per germline, CDR1 MNHNY and CDR2 SVGAGI (reference sequence). CDR3 length: 17 residues. With 2 bases clipped from V and 0 bases from J, the junction kept 6 bases outside the gene matches.

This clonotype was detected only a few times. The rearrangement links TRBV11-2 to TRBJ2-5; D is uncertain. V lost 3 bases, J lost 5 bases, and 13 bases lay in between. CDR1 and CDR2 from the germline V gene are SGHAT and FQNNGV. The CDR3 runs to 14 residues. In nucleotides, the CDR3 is TGTGCCAGCAGCTTCCGGCGAGCTCTGGAGACCCAGTACTTC. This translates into CASSFRRALETQYF.

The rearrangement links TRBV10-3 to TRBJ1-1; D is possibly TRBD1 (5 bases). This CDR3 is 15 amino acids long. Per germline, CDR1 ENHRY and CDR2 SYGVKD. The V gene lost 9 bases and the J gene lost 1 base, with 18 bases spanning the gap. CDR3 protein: CAITRGAEGNTEAFF. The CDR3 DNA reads TGTGCCATTACCCGAGGGGCCGAGGGGAACACTGAAGCTTTCTTT.

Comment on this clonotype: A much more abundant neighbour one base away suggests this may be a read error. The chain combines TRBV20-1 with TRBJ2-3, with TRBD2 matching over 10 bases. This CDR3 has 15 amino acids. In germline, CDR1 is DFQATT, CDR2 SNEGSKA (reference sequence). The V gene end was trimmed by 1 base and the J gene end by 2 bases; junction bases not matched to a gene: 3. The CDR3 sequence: CSARVLAGVTDTQYF. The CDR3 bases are TGCAGTGCTAGAGTTCTAGCGGGGGTCACAGATACGCAGTATTTT.

CDR3 region: CASSSSWAGANTGELFF. For the CDR3, the DNA is TGTGCCAGCAGCTCCAGTTGGGCGGGGGCGAACACCGGGGAGCTGTTTTTT. The genes are TRBV7-9 and TRBJ2-2; 7 bases map to TRBD2. The length of the CDR3 is 17 residues. The germline gives CDR1 SEHNR, CDR2 FQNEAQ (reference sequence). V shed 4 bases and J 0 bases; nucleotides not matched to a gene: 8.

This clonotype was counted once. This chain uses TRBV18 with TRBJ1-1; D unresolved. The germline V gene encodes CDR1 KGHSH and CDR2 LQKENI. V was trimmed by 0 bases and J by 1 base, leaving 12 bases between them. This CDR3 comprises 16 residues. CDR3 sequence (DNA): TGTGCCAGCTCACCACCAGGAGGGCGGGGGAACACTGAAGCTTTCTTT. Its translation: CASSPPGGRGNTEAFF. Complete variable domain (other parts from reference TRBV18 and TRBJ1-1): NAGVMQNPRHLVRRRGQEARLRCSPMKGHSHVYWYRQLPEEGLKFMVYLQKENIIDESGMPKERFSAEFPKEGPSILRIQQVVRGDSAAYFCASSPPGGRGNTEAFFGQGTRLTVV.

The CDR3 DNA follows: TGTGCCACAGTCCAGGGGGGCGAGCAGTACGTC. This translates into CATVQGGEQYV. J is TRBJ2-7 and V is TRBV19, with D possibly being TRBD1 (7 bases). Trimming removed 10 bases at V and 6 bases at J, with 13 bases between. The length of the CDR3 is 11 residues. Germline CDR1 and CDR2: LNHDA and SQIVND (reference sequence).

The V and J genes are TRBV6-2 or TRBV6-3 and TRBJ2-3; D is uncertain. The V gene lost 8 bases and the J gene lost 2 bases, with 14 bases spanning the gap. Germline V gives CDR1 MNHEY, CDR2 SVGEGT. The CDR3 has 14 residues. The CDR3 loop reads CASVAGHPTDTQYF. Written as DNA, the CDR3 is TGTGCCAGCGTCGCCGGGCACCCCACAGATACGCAGTATTTT.

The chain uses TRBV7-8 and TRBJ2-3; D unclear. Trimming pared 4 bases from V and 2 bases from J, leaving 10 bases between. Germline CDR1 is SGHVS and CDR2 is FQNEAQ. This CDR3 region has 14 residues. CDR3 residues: CASSSTQLTDTQYF. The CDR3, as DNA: TGTGCCAGCAGCTCGACCCAGCTCACAGATACGCAGTATTTT.

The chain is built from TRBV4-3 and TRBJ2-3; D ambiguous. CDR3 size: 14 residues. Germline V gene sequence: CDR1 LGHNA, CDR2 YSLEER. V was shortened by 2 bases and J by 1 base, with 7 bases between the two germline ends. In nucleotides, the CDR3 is TGCGCCAGCAGCCAAATAAAAGGCACAGATACGCAGTATTTT. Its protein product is CASSQIKGTDTQYF.

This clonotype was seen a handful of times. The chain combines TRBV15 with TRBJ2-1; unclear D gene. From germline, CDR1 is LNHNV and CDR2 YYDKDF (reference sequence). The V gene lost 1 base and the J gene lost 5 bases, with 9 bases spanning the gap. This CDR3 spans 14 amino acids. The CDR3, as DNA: TGTGCCACCAGCAGAGTCTCAAATGACAATGAGCAGTTCTTC. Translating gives CATSRVSNDNEQFF.

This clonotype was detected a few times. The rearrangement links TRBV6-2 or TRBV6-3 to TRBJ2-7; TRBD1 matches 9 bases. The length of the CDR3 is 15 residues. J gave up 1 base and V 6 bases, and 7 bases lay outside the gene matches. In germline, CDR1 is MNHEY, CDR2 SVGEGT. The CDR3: CASSLRDRVSYEQYV. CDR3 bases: TGTGCCAGCAGCTTACGGGACAGGGTGTCCTACGAGCAGTACGTC.

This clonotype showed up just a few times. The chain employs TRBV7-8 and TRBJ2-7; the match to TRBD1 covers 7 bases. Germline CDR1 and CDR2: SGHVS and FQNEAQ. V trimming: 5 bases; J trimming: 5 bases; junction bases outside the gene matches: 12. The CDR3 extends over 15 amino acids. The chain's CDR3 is CASSLSTGSNHEQYF. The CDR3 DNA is TGTGCCAGCAGCCTCTCGACAGGGTCCAACCACGAGCAGTACTTC.

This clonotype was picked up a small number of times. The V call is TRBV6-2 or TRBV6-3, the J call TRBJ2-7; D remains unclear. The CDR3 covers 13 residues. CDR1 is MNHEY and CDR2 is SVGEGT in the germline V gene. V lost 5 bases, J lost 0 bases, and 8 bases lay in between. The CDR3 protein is CASSQTSSYEQYF. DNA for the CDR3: TGTGCCAGCAGTCAGACAAGCTCCTACGAGCAGTACTTC.

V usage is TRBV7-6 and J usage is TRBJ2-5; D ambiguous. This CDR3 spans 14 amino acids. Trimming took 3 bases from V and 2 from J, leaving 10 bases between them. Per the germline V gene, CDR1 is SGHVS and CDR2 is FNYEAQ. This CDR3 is CASSLGRDQETQYF. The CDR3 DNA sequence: TGTGCCAGCAGCTTGGGCAGAGATCAAGAGACCCAGTACTTC. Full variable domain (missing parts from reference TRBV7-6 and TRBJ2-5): GAGVSQSPRYKVTKRGQDVALRCDPISGHVSLYWYRQALGQGPEFLTYFNYEAQQDKSGLPNDRFSAERPEGSISTLTIQRTEQRDSAMYRCASSLGRDQETQYFGPGTRLLVL.

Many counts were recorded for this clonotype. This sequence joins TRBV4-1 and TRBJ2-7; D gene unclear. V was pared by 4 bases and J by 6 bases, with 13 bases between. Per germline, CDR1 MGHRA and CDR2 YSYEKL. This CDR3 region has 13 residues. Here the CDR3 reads CASSRILLSEQYV. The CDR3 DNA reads TGCGCCAGCAGCCGTATCCTGCTCTCCGAGCAGTACGTC.

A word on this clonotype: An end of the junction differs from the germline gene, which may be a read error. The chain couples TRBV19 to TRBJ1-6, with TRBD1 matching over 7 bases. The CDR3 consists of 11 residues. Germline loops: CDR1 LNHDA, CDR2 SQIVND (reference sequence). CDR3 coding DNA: TGTGCCAGTAGTACGGGACAGCTACTCTTCTTT. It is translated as CASSTGQLLFF. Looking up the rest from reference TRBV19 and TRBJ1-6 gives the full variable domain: DGGITQSPKYLFRKEGQNVTLSCEQNLNHDAMYWYRQDPGQGLRLIYYSQIVNDFQKGDIAEGYSVSREKKESFPLTVTSAQKNPTAFYLCASSTGQLLFFGNGTRLTVT.